The entry below describes one TCR beta chain. This entry comes from a study of blood T cell repertoires in COVID-19. In the study overall: The study drew acute and convalescent COVID-19 samples from the United States, Italy and Spain. T cells, B-cell-depleted T cells, or PBMCs provided the cDNA or gDNA that served as material.

Original methodology: It was from reference gene primer amplification that nucleated cell counts were estimated. Clones were read by immunoSEQ multiplex PCR, and TCRdb kept only the in-frame ones, dropping some. D and trimming come from the DNA, and the V and J calls and clone size come from that table. The profile shows more than 100,000 clones, approximately 87% of them singletons. Sequenced: peripheral blood. This TCR was recovered from a woman aged 70-85 years with acute or convalescent COVID-19.

For the CDR3, the DNA is TGTGCCTGGCCAAAGGGGAAACAGCCCCAGCATTTT. Its translation: CAWPKGKQPQHF. The genes are TRBV30 and TRBJ1-5; D is perhaps TRBD1 (5 bases). This CDR3 has 12 residues. Germline lookup yields CDR1 GTSNPN and CDR2 SVGIG (reference sequence). With 5 bases removed from V and 7 bases from J, the gap between germline ends came to 12 bases.